The sample holds a few counts of the clone carrying this TCR beta chain. Its target is unknown. This entry is derived from a study of CD8 T cells in ankylosing spondylitis. Study results and caveats: Characteristic, it appeared, of ankylosing spondylitis blood was a TCR beta motif of about eight highly homologous variants. Within matched ankylosing spondylitis synovial fluid, disease-linked clones were reportedly significantly enriched.

V lost 3 bases and J 4 bases, leaving 10 bases between the germline ends. CDR1 and CDR2 (germline): SGHAT, FQNNGV. The CDR3 consists of 14 residues. Using its own MiXCR run on the 5' RACE reads, TCRdb lists one record per CDR3 protein. The sample lists about 220,000 distinct CDR3 sequences; roughly 10% were seen once. V usage is TRBV11-2 and J usage is TRBJ1-5; the D is unclear. The sequencing sample was made of blood, either unsorted or a sorted T cell fraction (not recorded which). The clonotype comes from a male donor with ankylosing spondylitis or in good health (not recorded which). The CDR3 sequence: CASSFGDGNQPQHF. The CDR3, as DNA: TGTGCCAGCAGCTTCGGGGATGGAAATCAGCCCCAGCATTTT.